The clone carrying this T cell receptor beta chain has only a few counts. Methods used by the authors: Reference gene primer amplification gave nucleated cell count estimates. The protocol was immunoSEQ multiplex PCR, while the TCRdb copy is restricted to in-frame clones and leaves out a portion. V, J and clone size are those of that table, while D and trimming were read from the DNA. In the table there are some 250,000 clones, about 73% of which are singletons. This sample is drawn from a study of blood T cell repertoires in COVID-19. Whole-study context: Some COVID-19 samples were acute and others convalescent; all came from the United States, Italy and Spain. The cDNA or gDNA used as material had been derived from T cells, B-cell-depleted T cells, or PBMCs.

Trimming took 0 bases from V and 2 from J, leaving 10 bases between them. CDR1 MNHNS and CDR2 SASEGT come from the germline V gene. The CDR3 is 15 amino acids. Material: peripheral blood. This clonotype was obtained from a woman aged 80 or older with acute or convalescent COVID-19. The V and J genes are TRBV6-1 and TRBJ2-5; the D gene is possibly TRBD1 (6 bases). In nucleotides, the CDR3 is TGTGCCAGCAGTGAAGCAGGGGGTGTGCAAGAGACCCAGTACTTC. This sequence encodes CASSEAGGVQETQYF.